The clone carrying this T cell receptor beta chain was seen a handful of times. Its matching antigen is unknown. One entry per CDR3 protein results from TCRdb running MiXCR on the RT-PCR reads. This sample has 650,000 to 800,000 distinct CDR3 sequences, with approximately 14% found just once. The CDR3 has 14 residues. Trimming left V 5 bases short and J 3 bases short, with 13 bases between. CDR1 is SGHVS and CDR2 is FNYEAQ in the germline V gene. The data originate from a study of response to subunit inactivated influenza vaccine. General study points: Authors suggested seasonal influenza vaccinations each recruit few new T cells.

The rearrangement joins TRBV7-6 to TRBJ1-1; D gene uncertain. The sequence derives from a man aged 50-60 years who received an inactivated influenza vaccine. This sample comprised PBMCs from blood, obtained around 15 days before vaccination. Written as DNA, the CDR3 is TGTGCCAGCAGCCAGAGTCTTGGGGACACTGAAGCTTTCTTT. The encoded protein is CASSQSLGDTEAFF.